These 3 T cell receptor beta chains originate from one sample sequenced in a study of blood T cell repertoires in COVID-19. The method was immunoSEQ multiplex PCR; TCRdb's version includes in-frame clones alone and lacks a portion of them. The table has about 140,000 clones, about 76% seen once; the top ten hold roughly 8%. The sample consisted of peripheral blood. These receptors were taken from a human donor in a cohort sampled during active COVID-19.

Here the CDR3 reads CASSTPGTGGSYYGYTF. For the CDR3, the DNA is TGTGCCAGCAGTACGCCAGGGACAGGGGGCTCTTACTATGGCTACACCTTC. The chain combines TRBV28 with TRBJ1-2, with TRBD1 matching 12 bases. In germline, CDR1 is MDHEN, CDR2 SYDVKM. After removal of 5 bases from V and 3 bases from J, the junction contained 10 bases not matched to a gene. CDR3 length: 17 amino acids.

The chain uses TRBV27 and TRBJ2-1, with a tentative D call TRBD2 (5 bases). The V gene's germline CDR1 is MNHEY and CDR2 SMNVEV (reference sequence). With 3 bases removed from V and 9 bases from J, the gap between germline ends came to 12 bases. This CDR3 region has 13 residues. CDR3: CASSFEGLGEQFF. CDR3 bases: TGTGCCAGCAGTTTCGAGGGTCTCGGTGAGCAGTTCTTC.

This clone was picked up a small number of times. This chain uses TRBV9 with TRBJ2-2; D not certain. Trimming cost V 0 bases and J 1 base, with 16 bases left between them. This CDR3 has 18 residues. Germline loops: CDR1 SGDLS, CDR2 YYNGEE. The CDR3 reads CASSVVGNYGGNTGELFF. In DNA, the CDR3 is TGTGCCAGCAGCGTAGTCGGAAACTACGGTGGGAACACCGGGGAGCTGTTTTTT. The variable domain in full, completed from reference TRBV9 and TRBJ2-2, reads DSGVTQTPKHLITATGQRVTLRCSPRSGDLSVYWYQQSLDQGLQFLIQYYNGEERAKGNILERFSAQQFPDLHSELNLSSLELGDSALYFCASSVVGNYGGNTGELFFGEGSRLTVL.